The rows below give T cell receptor beta chains drawn from one sample of a study of T cell responses to AZD1222 COVID-19 vaccine. Assay used: immunoSEQ multiplex PCR; TCRdb lists only in-frame clones, some missing. The sample has some 130,000 clones, around 93% seen once. Sequencing was performed on peripheral blood, taken on day 0 of AZD1222 vaccination. The source is an adult in good health. The conserved cysteine and the conserved F or W are not part of the CDR3 here.

V: TRBV24-1; J: TRBJ2-5; CDR3: ATSDRDRAQETQY
V: TRBV19; J: TRBJ1-5; CDR3: ASIIGTDTNQPQH
V: TRBV11-2; J: TRBJ1-2; CDR3: ASSLVQTTFYGYT
V: TRBV19; J: TRBJ2-3; CDR3: ATSGDWVTDTQY
V: TRBV5-1; J: TRBJ1-3; CDR3: ASSEASGNTIY
V: TRBV7-9; J: TRBJ2-2; CDR3: ASRIHRGTNTGELF
V: TRBV30; J: TRBJ1-2; CDR3: ACDEGRRLET
V: TRBV5-1; J: TRBJ2-7; CDR3: ASSLVQGPPREQY
V: TRBV7-2; J: TRBJ1-3; CDR3: ASSLGGGPGNTIY
V: TRBV11-3; J: TRBJ2-6; CDR3: ASSNSGTGANVLT
V: TRBV18; J: TRBJ1-1; CDR3: ASSPPGQGAIGEAF
V: TRBV20-1; J: TRBJ1-2; CDR3: SAGDRQTT
V: TRBV18; J: TRBJ1-1; CDR3: ASSGGGTRNTEAF
V: TRBV19; J: TRBJ1-2; CDR3: ASSMGQTPLYGYT
V: TRBV5-6; J: TRBJ2-1; CDR3: ASSHPGELNEQF
V: TRBV4-1; J: TRBJ2-3; CDR3: ASSQGPGTSSTDTQY
V: TRBV5-4; J: TRBJ2-2; CDR3: ASSGSGTSAVGELF
V: TRBV7-9; J: TRBJ1-4; CDR3: ASSLVGLYRGATNEKLF